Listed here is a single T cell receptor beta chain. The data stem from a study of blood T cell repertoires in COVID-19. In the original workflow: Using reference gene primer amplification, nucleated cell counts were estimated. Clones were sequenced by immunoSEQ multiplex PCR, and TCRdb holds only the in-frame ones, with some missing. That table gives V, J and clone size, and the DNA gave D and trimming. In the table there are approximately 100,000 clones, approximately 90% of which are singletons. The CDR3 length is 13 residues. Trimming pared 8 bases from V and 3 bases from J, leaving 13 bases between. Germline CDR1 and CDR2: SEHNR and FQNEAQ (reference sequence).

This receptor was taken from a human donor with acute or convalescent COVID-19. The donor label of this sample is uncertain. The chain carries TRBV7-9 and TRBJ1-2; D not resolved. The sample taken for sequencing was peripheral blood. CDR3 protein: CASRRASDYGYTF. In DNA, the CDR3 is TGTGCCAGCCGGCGGGCCTCTGACTATGGCTACACCTTC.